The next 8 T cell receptor beta chains were all read from a single sample in a study of blood T cell repertoires in COVID-19. Sequenced by immunoSEQ multiplex PCR; TCRdb stores in-frame clones only, minus some. The repertoire holds 95,000 to 120,000 clones, with approximately 88% as singletons. Sequences were obtained from peripheral blood. The source is a woman aged 35 to 49 with acute or convalescent COVID-19.

Written as DNA, the CDR3 is TGTGCCAGCAGCCTAGGACAGGGGAACCACGAGCAGTACTTC. Its protein is CASSLGQGNHEQYF. The chain combines TRBV7-9 with TRBJ2-7; 9 positions match TRBD1. Germline V gene lookup returns CDR1 SEHNR and CDR2 FQNEAQ (reference sequence). This CDR3 has 14 amino acids. V gave up 5 bases and J gave up 5 bases; unmatched junction bases: 7.

The gene calls are TRBV5-1 and TRBJ2-1, with D possibly being TRBD1 (6 bases). Per the germline V gene, CDR1 is SGHRS and CDR2 is YFSETQ. V dropped 4 bases and J dropped 6 bases, with 11 bases sitting between them. CDR3 size: 13 residues. CDR3: CASSRLGGNEQFF. The CDR3 DNA reads TGCGCCAGCAGCCGTTTAGGGGGCAATGAGCAGTTCTTC.

This chain connects TRBV9 to TRBJ1-5; D is possibly TRBD1 (5 bases). CDR1 and CDR2 from the germline V gene are SGDLS and YYNGEE. The CDR3 extends over 15 amino acids. V was cut by 4 bases and J by 0 bases, with 11 bases left in between. The CDR3 DNA reads TGTGCCAGCAGCCCAGACAGCTATAGCAATCAGCCCCAGCATTTT. The encoded protein is CASSPDSYSNQPQHF.

The chain uses TRBV13 and TRBJ1-3, with 10 positions matching TRBD1. V gave up 5 bases and J gave up 4 bases; unmatched junction bases: 5. The CDR3 consists of 15 residues. The germline CDR1 and CDR2 sequences are PRHDT and FYEKMQ (reference sequence). The CDR3 nucleotides are TGTGCCAGCAGCCCTGACAGGGGGCAAGGAAACACCATATATTTT. Translating it yields CASSPDRGQGNTIYF.

The chain uses TRBV30 and TRBJ1-2; D is unclear. Deletions cut 1 base from V and 2 bases from J, with 8 bases between. The CDR3 runs to 13 residues. Germline V gives CDR1 GTSNPN, CDR2 SVGIG (reference sequence). CDR3 protein: CAWSAGRNYGYTF. The CDR3 nucleotides read TGTGCCTGGAGTGCCGGGAGAAACTATGGCTACACCTTC.

J is TRBJ2-3 and V is TRBV11-1, with D unclear. Germline V gene sequence: CDR1 SGHAT, CDR2 FQDESV (reference sequence). V shed 6 bases and J shed 3 bases, with 4 bases lying between them. This CDR3 region has 11 residues. The CDR3 here is CASRTTDTQYF. Written as DNA, the CDR3 is TGTGCCAGCAGGACTACAGATACGCAGTATTTT. Drawing the rest from reference TRBV11-1 and TRBJ2-3, the complete variable domain is EAEVAQSPRYKITEKSQAVAFWCDPISGHATLYWYRQILGQGPELLVQFQDESVVDDSQLPKDRFSAERLKGVDSTLKIQPAELGDSAMYLCASRTTDTQYFGPGTRLTVL.

The genes are TRBV3-1 (or the pseudogene TRBV3-2) and TRBJ1-4; D may be TRBD1 (5 bases). V was shortened by 6 bases and J by 7 bases, with 12 bases between the two germline ends. This CDR3 is built from 13 residues. Germline V CDR1 and CDR2: LGHDT, YNNKEL (reference sequence). The chain's CDR3 is CASRSRVFEKLFF. CDR3 bases: TGTGCCAGCAGAAGCAGGGTTTTTGAAAAACTGTTTTTT.

The V call is TRBV5-1, the J call TRBJ2-3; 10 positions agree with TRBD1. From germline, CDR1 is SGHRS and CDR2 YFSETQ. V was pared by 5 bases and J by 10 bases, with 13 bases of the junction left unmatched. CDR3 length equals 15 residues. CDR3 sequence: CASRAGTGVRQAQYF. The CDR3 nucleotides read TGCGCCAGCAGAGCCGGGACAGGGGTTCGTCAGGCGCAGTATTTT.